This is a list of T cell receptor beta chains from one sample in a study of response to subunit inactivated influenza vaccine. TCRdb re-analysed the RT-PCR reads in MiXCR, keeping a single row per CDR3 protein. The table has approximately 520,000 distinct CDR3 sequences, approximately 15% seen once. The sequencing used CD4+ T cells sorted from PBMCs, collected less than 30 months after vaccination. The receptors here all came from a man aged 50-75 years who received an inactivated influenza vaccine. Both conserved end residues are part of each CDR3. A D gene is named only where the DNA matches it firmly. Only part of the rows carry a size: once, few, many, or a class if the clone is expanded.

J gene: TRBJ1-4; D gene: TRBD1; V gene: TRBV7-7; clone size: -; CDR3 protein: CASSLGRGSGLFF; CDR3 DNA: TGTGCTAGCAGCTTAGGCAGGGGGAGCGGTCTGTTTTTT
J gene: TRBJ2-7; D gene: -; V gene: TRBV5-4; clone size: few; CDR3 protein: CASSQSGGHEQYF; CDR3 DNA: TGTGCCAGCAGCCAGTCAGGTGGCCACGAGCAGTACTTC
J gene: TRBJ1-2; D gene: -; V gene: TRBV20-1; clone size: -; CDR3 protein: CSARVYSGYGYTF; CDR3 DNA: TGCAGTGCTAGAGTCTACAGTGGCTATGGCTACACCTTC
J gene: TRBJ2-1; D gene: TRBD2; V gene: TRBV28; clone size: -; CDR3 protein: CASTPGLAGGMGSYNEQFF; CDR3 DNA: TGTGCCAGCACCCCGGGACTAGCGGGAGGGATGGGCTCCTACAATGAGCAGTTCTTC
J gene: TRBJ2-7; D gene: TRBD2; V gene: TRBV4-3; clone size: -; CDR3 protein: CASSRVGLAGAGEQYF; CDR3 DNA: TGCGCCAGCAGCCGAGTAGGACTAGCGGGAGCTGGCGAGCAGTACTTC
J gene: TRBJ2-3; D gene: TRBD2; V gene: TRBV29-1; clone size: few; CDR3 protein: CSVEDRGGVTDTQYF; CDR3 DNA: TGCAGCGTTGAAGATCGCGGGGGGGTCACAGATACGCAGTATTTT
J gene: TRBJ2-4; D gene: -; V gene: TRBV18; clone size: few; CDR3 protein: CASSLELAKNIQYF; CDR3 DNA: TGTGCCAGCTCACTCGAGCTAGCCAAAAACATTCAGTACTTC
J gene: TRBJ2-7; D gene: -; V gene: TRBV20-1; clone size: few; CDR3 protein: CSAERSSYEQYF; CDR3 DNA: TGCAGTGCTGAGAGGAGCTCCTACGAGCAGTACTTC
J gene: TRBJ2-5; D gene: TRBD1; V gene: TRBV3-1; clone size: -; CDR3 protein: CASSLEGTGGKETQYF; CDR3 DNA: TGTGCCAGCAGTCTCGAAGGCACAGGGGGTAAAGAGACCCAGTACTTC
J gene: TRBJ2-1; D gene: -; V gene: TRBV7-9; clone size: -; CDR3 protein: CASSPLKGPSYNEQFF; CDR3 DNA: TGTGCCAGCAGCCCGCTGAAGGGCCCCTCCTACAATGAGCAGTTCTTC
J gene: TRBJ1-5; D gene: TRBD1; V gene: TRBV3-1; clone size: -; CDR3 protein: CASSLGTDRNQPQHF; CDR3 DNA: TGTGCCAGCAGCCTCGGGACAGACAGAAATCAGCCCCAGCATTTT
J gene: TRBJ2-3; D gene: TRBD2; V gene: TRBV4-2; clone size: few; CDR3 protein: CASGRTSGGDTQYF; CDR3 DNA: TGTGCCAGCGGACGAACGAGCGGGGGTGATACGCAGTATTTT
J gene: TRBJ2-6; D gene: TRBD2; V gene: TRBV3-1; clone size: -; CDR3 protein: CASSQAAGLGILASGANVLTF; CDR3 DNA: TGTGCCAGCAGCCAAGCTGCGGGACTAGGGATTTTGGCCTCTGGGGCCAACGTCCTGACTTTC
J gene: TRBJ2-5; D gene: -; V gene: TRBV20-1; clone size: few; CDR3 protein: CSARVQAGETQYF; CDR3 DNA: TGCAGTGCTAGAGTACAGGCTGGAGAGACCCAGTACTTC
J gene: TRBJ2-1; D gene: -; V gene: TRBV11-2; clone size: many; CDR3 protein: CASSLEGIGEQFF; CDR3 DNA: TGTGCCAGCAGCTTAGAGGGCATCGGTGAGCAGTTCTTC
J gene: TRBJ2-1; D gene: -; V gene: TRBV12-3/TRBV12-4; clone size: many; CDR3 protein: CASSLGLVSYNEQFF; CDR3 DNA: TGTGCCAGCAGTTTAGGCCTCGTCTCCTACAATGAGCAGTTCTTC
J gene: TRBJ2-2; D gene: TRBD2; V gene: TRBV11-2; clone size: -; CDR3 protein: CASSLLAGEFAGELFF; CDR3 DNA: TGTGCCAGCAGCTTACTAGCGGGAGAATTTGCCGGGGAGCTGTTTTTT
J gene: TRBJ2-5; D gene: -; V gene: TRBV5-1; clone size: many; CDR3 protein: CASSEGTSQETQYF; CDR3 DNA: TGCGCCAGCAGCGAAGGGACTTCACAAGAGACCCAGTACTTC